These 5 T cell receptor beta chains came from one sample sequenced in a study of breast tumors, draining lymph nodes, adjacent tissues. TCRdb analysed the multiplex PCR reads with MiXCR anew, one entry per CDR3 protein. Of about 140,000 distinct CDR3 sequences listed, approximately 32% are singletons. Samples came from axillary lymph nodes draining the breast cancer. Source material: axillary lymph node tissue. Receptors originate from a female donor with breast cancer. Some clones in this sample may be carry-over from other donors' samples.

As to this clonotype: A junction boundary mismatches the germline segment, possibly from a read error. The rearrangement joins TRBV6-4 to TRBJ2-7; 10 positions agree with TRBD1. The CDR3 covers 15 residues. Germline V gene sequence: CDR1 MRHNA, CDR2 SNTAGT. The DNA for the CDR3 is TGTGCCAGCAGTGACACCGACAGGGGGCCTGGGGAGCTGTACTTC. It yields the protein CASSDTDRGPGELYF.

The V call is TRBV2, the J call TRBJ2-1, with 12 bases that match TRBD2. Germline CDR1 reads SNHLY; CDR2 reads FYNNEI. The CDR3 consists of 17 residues. J lost 0 bases, V lost 5 bases, and 5 bases had no gene match. CDR3 sequence reads: CASSRRTSGTSYNEQFF. As DNA, the CDR3 is TGTGCCAGCAGTAGACGGACTAGCGGGACCTCCTACAATGAGCAGTTCTTC.

This clonotype showed up many times. V gene TRBV7-3 combines with J gene TRBJ2-3; TRBD1 matches at 7 bases. This CDR3 has 14 residues. The trim removed 6 bases at V and 2 bases at J, leaving 5 bases unmatched. Germline lookup yields CDR1 SGHTA and CDR2 FQGTGA. The CDR3 sequence: CASRRDSLTDTQYF. CDR3 bases: TGTGCCAGCAGACGGGACAGCCTCACAGATACGCAGTATTTT. The full variable domain, with the rest looked up from reference TRBV7-3 and TRBJ2-3, is GAGVSQTPSNKVTEKGKYVELRCDPISGHTALYWYRQSLGQGPEFLIYFQGTGAADDSGLPNDRFFAVRPEGSVSTLKIQRTERGDSAVYLCASRRDSLTDTQYFGPGTRLTVL.

V gene TRBV6-6 combines with J gene TRBJ2-5, with 10 positions matching TRBD1. Germline assignment: CDR1 MNHNY and CDR2 SVGAGI (reference sequence). The CDR3 has 16 amino acids. With 5 bases clipped from V and 5 bases from J, the junction kept 11 bases outside the gene matches. The CDR3 reads CASSQGTGVWGETQYF. Written as DNA, the CDR3 is TGTGCCAGCAGTCAAGGGACAGGGGTTTGGGGGGAGACCCAGTACTTC.

The chain combines TRBV9 with TRBJ1-2; tentatively, D is TRBD1 (6 bases). Trimming cost V 7 bases and J 4 bases, with 14 bases left between them. The germline gives CDR1 SGDLS, CDR2 YYNGEE. The CDR3 totals 13 residues. This CDR3 is CASGVGGVYGYTF. CDR3 coding DNA: TGTGCCAGCGGTGTAGGGGGGGTCTATGGCTACACCTTC.